This T cell receptor beta chain was sequenced for a study of blood T cell repertoires in COVID-19. The ends lost 5 bases at V and 6 bases at J; junction bases unmatched: 6. The CDR3 runs to 14 residues. CDR1 is MDHEN and CDR2 is SYDVKM in the germline V gene. Using immunoSEQ multiplex PCR, the repertoire was profiled, and TCRdb retains in-frame clones only, with some absent. This table has a few hundred thousand clones, around 90% appearing once. The sequence was obtained from an elderly man with acute or convalescent COVID-19. The chain links TRBV28 to TRBJ1-5, with TRBD1 matching over 8 bases. Material: peripheral blood. The CDR3, as DNA: TGTGCCAGCAGTGTGACAGGGGAGCGTCAGCCCCAGCATTTT. Its protein product is CASSVTGERQPQHF.